This T cell receptor (beta chain) was found in a study of shared clonotypes between healthy human individuals. The method was immunoSEQ multiplex PCR; TCRdb's version includes in-frame clones alone and lacks a portion of them. The sample has about 2.1 million clones, around 95% seen once; the top ten hold 1.5% to 2%. CD45RO-negative CD8 cells positively selected for CCR7 made up the naive population, which excluded terminally differentiated effector memory CD45RA+ cells. Germline assignment: CDR1 SGDLS and CDR2 YYNGEE. The CDR3 runs 13 residues. V lost 3 bases and J lost 6; bases outside the gene matches: 5. As for this clone: Other DNA sequences in this specimen translate into the identical CDR3.

Specimen: naive CD8+ T cells from PBMCs. V gene TRBV9 combines with J gene TRBJ2-7; 8 bases match TRBD1. The receptor comes from a man aged 18 to 35 in good health. Some clones in this sample may be carry-over from other donors' samples. The CDR3: CASSAGQGGEQYF. The CDR3 nucleotides are TGTGCCAGCAGCGCCGGACAGGGTGGCGAGCAGTACTTC.